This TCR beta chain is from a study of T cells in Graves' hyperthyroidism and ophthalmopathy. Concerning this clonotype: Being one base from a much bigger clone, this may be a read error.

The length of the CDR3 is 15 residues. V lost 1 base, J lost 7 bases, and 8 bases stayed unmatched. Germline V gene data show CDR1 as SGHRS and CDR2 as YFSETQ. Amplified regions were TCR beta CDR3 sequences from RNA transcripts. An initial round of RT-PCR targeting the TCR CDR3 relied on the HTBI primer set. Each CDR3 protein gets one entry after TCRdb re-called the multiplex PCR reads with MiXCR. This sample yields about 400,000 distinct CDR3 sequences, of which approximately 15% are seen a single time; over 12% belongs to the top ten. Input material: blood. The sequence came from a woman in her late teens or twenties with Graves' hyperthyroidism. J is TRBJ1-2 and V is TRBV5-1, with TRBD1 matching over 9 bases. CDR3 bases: TGCGCCAGCAGCTTGACAGGGGGCACGATCTCTGGCTACACCTTC. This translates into CASSLTGGTISGYTF.